The 10 T cell receptor beta chains reported below all come from one sample, sequenced in a study of T cell responses to AZD1222 COVID-19 vaccine. TCRdb's table, derived via immunoSEQ multiplex PCR, lists solely in-frame clones and lacks some. The sample records about 190,000 clones, roughly 91% being singletons. This specimen was peripheral blood, taken on day 0 of AZD1222 vaccination. These receptors were obtained from an adult in good health.

This clone is a singleton in its sample. This chain joins TRBV19 and TRBJ1-5; perhaps TRBD1 as D (5 bases). The germline gives CDR1 LNHDA, CDR2 SQIVND (reference sequence). V was pared by 0 bases and J by 5 bases, with 11 bases between. The CDR3 totals 15 residues. The DNA of the CDR3 is TGTGCCAGTAGTATAGATCTGGGACGGGATCAGCCCCAGCATTTT. This codes for CASSIDLGRDQPQHF.

The CDR3 is CASSTKNTEAFF. In nucleotides, the CDR3 is TGTGCCAGCAGCACAAAGAACACTGAAGCTTTCTTT. This sequence joins TRBV7-9 and TRBJ1-1, with D uncertain. With 5 bases removed from V and 1 base from J, the gap between germline ends came to 5 bases. The CDR3 is 12 residues long. Germline V gene sequence: CDR1 SEHNR, CDR2 FQNEAQ (reference sequence). Full variable domain (rest looked up from reference TRBV7-9 and TRBJ1-1): DTGVSQNPRHKITKRGQNVTFRCDPISEHNRLYWYRQTLGQGPEFLTYFQNEAQLEKSRLLSDRFSAERPKGSFSTLEIQRTEQGDSAMYLCASSTKNTEAFFGQGTRLTVV.

The V call is TRBV7-3, the J call TRBJ1-2; possible D gene TRBD1, 6 bases. CDR3 size: 13 residues. Trimming shortened V by 7 bases and J by 8 bases, and 17 bases separated the two germline ends. Per germline, CDR1 SGHTA and CDR2 FQGTGA. CDR3 residues: CASTDTGPAGYTF. The CDR3 nucleotides are TGTGCCAGCACCGATACAGGGCCGGCCGGCTACACCTTC.

The genes are TRBV6-2 or TRBV6-3 and TRBJ2-7; a possible D gene is TRBD2 (5 bases). Germline V gene lookup returns CDR1 MNHEY and CDR2 SVGEGT. The length of the CDR3 is 17 residues. V was clipped by 0 bases and J by 0 bases, with 15 bases between them. The CDR3 here is CASSYSSTGESSYEQYF. The DNA for the CDR3 is TGTGCCAGCAGTTACTCGAGTACCGGGGAGAGCTCCTACGAGCAGTACTTC.

The gene calls are TRBV7-2 and TRBJ2-2, with D uncertain. This CDR3 is built from 13 residues. V gave up 6 bases and J gave up 5 bases, with 10 bases separating them. CDR1 and CDR2 (germline): SGHTA, FQGNSA. CDR3 nucleotide sequence: TGTGCCAGCAGAGCAGTTCGGACCGGGGAGCTGTTTTTT. This translates into CASRAVRTGELFF.

V usage is TRBV24-1 and J usage is TRBJ2-3; 10 nucleotides match TRBD2. Looked up from germline, CDR1 is KGHDR and CDR2 is SFDVKD. Losses at the gene ends were 1 base for V and 0 bases for J; bases not matched to a gene: 9. The CDR3 consists of 19 residues. The CDR3 nucleotides read TGTGCCACCAGTGATTTACCAACGGGACTAGCGCCAAGCACAGATACGCAGTATTTT. Amino acid sequence: CATSDLPTGLAPSTDTQYF.

This clone showed up just once. The rearrangement uses TRBV20-1 and TRBJ1-4; D remains unclear. This CDR3 is built from 11 residues. Germline V gene lookup returns CDR1 DFQATT and CDR2 SNEGSKA (reference sequence). The V end lost 3 bases, the J end lost 4 bases, and 3 bases lay between the germline ends. The CDR3 protein is CSASGNEKLFF. The CDR3 DNA reads as TGCAGTGCTAGCGGTAATGAAAAACTGTTTTTT.

There are a few counts of this clone. The V call is TRBV11-2, the J call TRBJ2-1, with 8 bases lining up with TRBD2. The V and J ends lost 0 bases and 4 bases, in that order; junction bases with no gene match: 8. CDR1 SGHAT and CDR2 FQNNGV come from the germline V gene. The CDR3 runs to 17 residues. The CDR3 bases are TGTGCCAGCAGCTTAGAGGGGACTAGTCTACGATACAATGAGCAGTTCTTC. This encodes CASSLEGTSLRYNEQFF.

The V gene is TRBV5-1, the J gene TRBJ1-6; no definite D call. The V end was cut by 0 bases, the J end by 0 bases, with 10 bases between. The CDR3 contains 17 residues. Germline CDR1 and CDR2: SGHRS and YFSETQ. CDR3 loop: CASSLALGSSYNSPLHF. CDR3 nucleotides: TGCGCCAGCAGCTTGGCCCTGGGGAGCTCCTATAATTCACCCCTCCACTTT.

The gene calls are TRBV2 and TRBJ1-1; D gene ambiguous. The length of the CDR3 is 14 residues. Looked up from germline, CDR1 is SNHLY and CDR2 is FYNNEI. The germline V and J ends were trimmed by 2 bases and 3 bases, with 10 bases remaining between them. Written as DNA, the CDR3 is TGTGCCAGCAGTGAACTGGGGAGGCACACTGAAGCTTTCTTT. As protein: CASSELGRHTEAFF.